Here is one TCR beta chain with its context. As yet, its antigen is unknown. This CDR3 is 13 amino acids long. With 4 bases removed from V and 1 base from J, the gap between germline ends came to 9 bases. Germline V gene sequence: CDR1 SQVTM, CDR2 ANQGSEA. Sequencing used cDNA as its template, made by extracting RNA and reverse transcribing it. Assay: immunoSEQ multiplex PCR; the TCRdb copy retains only in-frame clones and omits some. The sample includes about 140,000 clones, 86% of them seen just once. Treatment: oral pan-JAK inhibitor, 5-10 mg twice daily. Sorted populations comprised CD4+ and CD8+ T cells obtained from PBMCs. This entry belongs to a study of CD8+ T cells in alopecia areata. The study, taken as a whole, reports: Sequencing of scalp samples also captures resident alphabeta T cells of normal skin.

The chain uses TRBV29-1 and TRBJ2-3; D remains unclear. The sample consisted of CD8+ T cells sorted from blood, taken at week 4, from a patient treated with tofacitinib. This receptor was obtained from a human donor with alopecia areata. The CDR3 nucleotides are TGCAGCGTTGGTCGCCACGGCACAGATACGCAGTATTTT. Translated: CSVGRHGTDTQYF.